These 21 T cell receptor beta chains were sequenced from one sample in a study of cytomegalovirus exposure and HLA in healthy donors. Clones were read by immunoSEQ multiplex PCR, and TCRdb kept only the in-frame ones, dropping some. Of about 360,000 clones in the sample, around 86% are singletons; the top ten hold around 0.8%. The sample comprised PBMCs. The source is a young woman in good health and CMV-seronegative.

This clone was counted many times. The rearrangement links TRBV11-2 to TRBJ1-5; the match to TRBD1 covers 12 bases. Germline V CDR1 and CDR2: SGHAT, FQNNGV. With 5 bases clipped from V and 7 bases from J, the junction kept 3 bases outside the gene matches. The CDR3 is made up of 14 amino acids. CDR3 protein: CASSTGTGGQPQHF. The DNA for the CDR3 is TGTGCCAGCAGCACAGGGACAGGGGGCCAGCCCCAGCATTTT.

The chain combines TRBV5-1 with TRBJ1-1, with 7 bases identical to TRBD1. The CDR3 totals 16 residues. With 4 bases clipped from V and 4 bases from J, the junction kept 13 bases outside the gene matches. The germline V gene has CDR1 SGHRS and CDR2 YFSETQ. The CDR3 spells CASSRQGYDVATEAFF. Written as DNA, the CDR3 is TGCGCCAGCAGCAGACAGGGTTACGATGTGGCCACTGAAGCTTTCTTT.

The chain carries TRBV7-9 and TRBJ1-5; D may be TRBD1 (6 bases). The germline gives CDR1 SEHNR, CDR2 FQNEAQ (reference sequence). Between the trimmed V and J ends, which lost 4 bases and 7 bases, there was a span of 14 bases. This CDR3 has 14 amino acids. The CDR3 loop is CASSSGPGVQPQHF. DNA for the CDR3: TGTGCCAGCAGCTCTGGGCCAGGGGTCCAGCCCCAGCATTTT.

The chain carries TRBV27 and TRBJ1-1; 8 nucleotides match TRBD1. V dropped 5 bases and J dropped 4; count of bases not matched to a gene: 12. Per the germline V gene, CDR1 is MNHEY and CDR2 is SMNVEV (reference sequence). This CDR3 spans 16 amino acids. CDR3 sequence reads: CASSPRTGPLGTEAFF. CDR3 bases: TGTGCCAGCAGTCCCAGGACAGGGCCCCTTGGCACTGAAGCTTTCTTT.

This clone appeared once. This chain connects TRBV7-8 to TRBJ2-5, with D possibly being TRBD2 (5 bases). The CDR3 is 15 residues long. V was pared by 4 bases and J by 1 base, with 13 bases between. The germline gives CDR1 SGHVS, CDR2 FQNEAQ. The CDR3 reads CASSSPVGGQETQYF. DNA of the CDR3: TGTGCCAGCAGCTCCCCGGTCGGAGGCCAAGAGACCCAGTACTTC.

This clone was detected only a few times. This CDR3 is CASSLTGGTEAFF. For the CDR3, the DNA is TGTGCCAGCAGCTTAACAGGGGGGACTGAAGCTTTCTTT. The rearrangement links TRBV7-9 to TRBJ1-1; 8 bases match TRBD1. The CDR3 has 13 residues. CDR1 SEHNR and CDR2 FQNEAQ come from the germline V gene (reference sequence). Unmatched junction bases numbered 1, after V lost 2 bases and J lost 5 bases.

The chain links TRBV18 to TRBJ2-2; possible D gene TRBD2, 5 bases. The CDR3 length is 16 residues. Germline CDR1 KGHSH, CDR2 LQKENI. V shed 3 bases and J shed 4 bases, with 15 bases lying between them. CDR3 sequence reads: CASSPLEGRITGELFF. Here the CDR3 DNA reads TGTGCCAGCTCACCGCTCGAGGGAAGGATCACCGGGGAGCTGTTTTTT.

This rearrangement joins TRBV11-2 to TRBJ1-1; a weak D match, TRBD1 (6 bases). The CDR3 runs 15 residues. Germline CDR1 and CDR2: SGHAT and FQNNGV. V gave up 4 bases and J gave up 4 bases, with 16 bases separating them. In DNA, the CDR3 is TGTGCCAGCAGCTCAAGACAGGCGCTAATCACTGAAGCTTTCTTT. This gives the protein CASSSRQALITEAFF. Supplemented by reference TRBV11-2 and TRBJ1-1, the full variable domain reads EAGVAQSPRYKIIEKRQSVAFWCNPISGHATLYWYQQILGQGPKLLIQFQNNGVVDDSQLPKDRFSAERLKGVDSTLKIQPAKLEDSAVYLCASSSRQALITEAFFGQGTRLTVV.

The chain carries TRBV19 and TRBJ2-4, with D possibly matching TRBD2 (5 bases). Trimming cost V 6 bases and J 0 bases, with 12 bases left between them. The CDR3 runs to 15 residues. The germline gives CDR1 LNHDA, CDR2 SQIVND (reference sequence). CDR3 sequence reads: CASSLPGIAKNIQYF. Here the CDR3 DNA reads TGTGCCAGTAGCCTCCCGGGGATAGCCAAAAACATTCAGTACTTC.

The rearrangement joins TRBV19 to TRBJ2-2, with TRBD1 identical over 8 bases. J gave up 4 bases and V 7 bases, and 8 bases lay outside the gene matches. Germline-derived CDR1 and CDR2 are LNHDA and SQIVND (reference sequence). CDR3 size: 15 residues. The CDR3 sequence: CASTRTGIGTGELFF. As DNA, the CDR3 is TGTGCCAGTACCCGGACAGGGATCGGCACCGGGGAGCTGTTTTTT.

This chain joins TRBV7-9 and TRBJ2-3; 13 bases match TRBD2. Germline loops: CDR1 SEHNR, CDR2 FQNEAQ (reference sequence). J gave up 3 bases and V 5 bases, and 5 bases lay outside the gene matches. The CDR3 is made up of 16 amino acids. The CDR3: CASSLRTSGSTDTQYF. The CDR3 DNA reads TGTGCCAGCAGCCTCCGGACTAGCGGGAGTACAGATACGCAGTATTTT.

The V gene is TRBV7-4, the J gene TRBJ1-5, with D perhaps matching TRBD1 (5 bases). V lost 0 bases and J lost 2, with 20 bases in between. The CDR3 loop spans 19 amino acids. Germline V gene sequence: CDR1 SGHVT, CDR2 SQSDAQ. CDR3 region: CASSLADHGGRKGNQPQHF. DNA for the CDR3: TGTGCCAGCAGCTTAGCGGATCACGGGGGGAGAAAGGGCAATCAGCCCCAGCATTTT. Full variable domain (outside the CDR3, taken from reference TRBV7-4 and TRBJ1-5): GAGVSQSPRYKVAKRGRDVALRCDSISGHVTLYWYRQTLGQGSEVLTYSQSDAQRDKSGRPSGRFSAERPERSVSTLKIQRTEQGDSAVYLCASSLADHGGRKGNQPQHFGDGTRLSIL.

The V gene is TRBV27, the J gene TRBJ2-7; 8 bases are a match to TRBD2. Germline V gene data show CDR1 as MNHEY and CDR2 as SMNVEV (reference sequence). Unmatched junction bases numbered 10, after V lost 5 bases and J lost 7 bases. The CDR3 is 14 amino acids. DNA for the CDR3: TGTGCCAGCAGTCCGCCGGGAGGGGGGCAAGAGCAGTACTTC. This sequence encodes CASSPPGGGQEQYF.

The chain carries TRBV30 and TRBJ1-6, with a weak D call TRBD1 (5 bases). Germline values: CDR1 GTSNPN, CDR2 SVGIG (reference sequence). CDR3 length equals 14 residues. Trimming pared 1 base from V and 2 bases from J, leaving 6 bases between. CDR3 sequence: CAWSAGPYNSPLHF. In nucleotides, the CDR3 is TGTGCCTGGAGTGCAGGGCCCTATAATTCACCCCTCCACTTT.

This chain links TRBV18 with TRBJ1-1; TRBD1 matches 9 bases. This CDR3 region has 15 residues. The V segment lost 5 bases and the J segment 4 bases; nucleotides outside the gene matches: 8. The V gene's germline CDR1 is KGHSH and CDR2 LQKENI. CDR3 coding DNA: TGTGCCAGCTCATTTTCCGGGACAGGGCCCACTGAAGCTTTCTTT. Its protein is CASSFSGTGPTEAFF.

The gene calls are TRBV9 and TRBJ1-2, with a tentative D call TRBD1 (6 bases). CDR1 and CDR2 (germline): SGDLS, YYNGEE. Trimming took 3 bases from V and 5 from J, leaving 14 bases between them. The CDR3 is 14 residues long. This CDR3 reads CASSARGQRYGYTF. Here the CDR3 DNA reads TGTGCCAGCAGCGCCAGAGGACAGAGATATGGCTACACCTTC.

The chain couples TRBV27 to TRBJ1-4; TRBD1 matches 9 bases. CDR1 is MNHEY, CDR2 SMNVEV, per germline (reference sequence). The CDR3 covers 18 residues. The junction had 15 bases not matched to a gene; V was cut back by 4 bases and J by 6 bases. CDR3 amino acids: CASSSFVQGAWGYEKLFF. CDR3 DNA sequence: TGTGCCAGCAGTTCCTTTGTACAGGGGGCATGGGGTTATGAAAAACTGTTTTTT.

The rearrangement uses TRBV27 and TRBJ1-2; D remains ambiguous. This CDR3 has 12 residues. The ends were cut back, 5 bases at V and 5 bases at J, with 9 bases in the middle. The germline gives CDR1 MNHEY, CDR2 SMNVEV (reference sequence). The CDR3 region is CASSPTAYGYTF. The CDR3 region has the DNA TGTGCCAGCAGTCCCACAGCTTATGGCTACACCTTC.

The chain carries TRBV7-9 and TRBJ2-5, with 7 bases fitting TRBD2. There are 15 residues in the CDR3. V was clipped by 3 bases and J by 4 bases; unmatched bases: 8. From germline, CDR1 is SEHNR and CDR2 FQNEAQ (reference sequence). CDR3 nucleotide sequence: TGTGCCAGCAGCTTGGTAACCGGCGGGGGAGAGACCCAGTACTTC. Its translation is CASSLVTGGGETQYF.

This clone was seen only once. The chain carries TRBV4-1 and TRBJ1-1; TRBD1 matches 8 bases. The germline V gene has CDR1 MGHRA and CDR2 YSYEKL. V shed 5 bases and J 0 bases; nucleotides not matched to a gene: 2. CDR3 length: 14 amino acids. CDR3 coding DNA: TGCGCCAGCAGCGACAGGGGTTTGAACACTGAAGCTTTCTTT. It is translated as CASSDRGLNTEAFF.

The CDR3 DNA follows: TGTGCCAGCAGTTCCTCAGGACTAGCCTATCTATACGAGCAGTACTTC. This translates into CASSSSGLAYLYEQYF. The V gene is TRBV27, the J gene TRBJ2-7; 8 bases agree with TRBD2. V dropped 4 bases and J dropped 4; count of bases not matched to a gene: 12. This CDR3 spans 16 amino acids. Germline assignment: CDR1 MNHEY and CDR2 SMNVEV (reference sequence).